The clone carrying this T cell receptor (beta chain) appeared a single time. Its specificity is not known. The source of the sample is a study of PD-L1 blockade in urothelial cancer. In the study overall: Individuals in the cohort had been given 0 to 3 earlier chemotherapy regimens.

Germline V lookup: CDR1 LNHDA, CDR2 SQIVND (reference sequence). V lost 3 bases and J lost 0, with 8 bases in between. CDR3 length: 15 amino acids. The study, taken as a whole, reports: Tumor-associated clones in blood expanded more at 3 weeks in durable-benefit patients.

TCRdb keeps only in-frame clones here, not all; method: immunoSEQ multiplex PCR. The profile shows about 86,000 clones, more than 75% of them singletons. Time point denoted: pretreatment peripheral blood. Patients suffered from locally advanced or metastatic urothelial carcinoma. This chain links TRBV19 with TRBJ1-4; D gene ambiguous. This material consisted of PBMCs, taken around atezolizumab (anti-PD-L1) treatment. The TCR comes from a man aged 60 to 75 with urothelial cancer. The chain's CDR3 is CASSISSTTNEKLFF. The CDR3 DNA is TGTGCCAGTAGTATTTCCAGTACAACTAATGAAAAACTGTTTTTT.